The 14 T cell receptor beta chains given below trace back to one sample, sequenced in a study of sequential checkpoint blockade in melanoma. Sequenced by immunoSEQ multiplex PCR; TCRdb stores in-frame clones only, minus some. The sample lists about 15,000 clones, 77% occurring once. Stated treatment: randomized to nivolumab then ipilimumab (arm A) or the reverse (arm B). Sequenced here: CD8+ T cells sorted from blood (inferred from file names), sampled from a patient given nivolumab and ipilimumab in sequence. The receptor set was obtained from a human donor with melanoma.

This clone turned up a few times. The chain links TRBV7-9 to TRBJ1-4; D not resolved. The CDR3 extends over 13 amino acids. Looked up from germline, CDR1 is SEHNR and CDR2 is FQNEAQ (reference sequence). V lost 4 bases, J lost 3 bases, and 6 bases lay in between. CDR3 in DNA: TGTGCCAGCAGCTCCTCCCCTAATGAAAAACTGTTTTTT. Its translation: CASSSSPNEKLFF.

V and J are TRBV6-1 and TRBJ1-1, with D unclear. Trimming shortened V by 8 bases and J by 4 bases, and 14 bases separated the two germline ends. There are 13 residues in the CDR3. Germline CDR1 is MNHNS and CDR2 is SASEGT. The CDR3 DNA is TGTGCCAGCGGGGAGGGCAGCAGCACTGAAGCTTTCTTT. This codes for CASGEGSSTEAFF.

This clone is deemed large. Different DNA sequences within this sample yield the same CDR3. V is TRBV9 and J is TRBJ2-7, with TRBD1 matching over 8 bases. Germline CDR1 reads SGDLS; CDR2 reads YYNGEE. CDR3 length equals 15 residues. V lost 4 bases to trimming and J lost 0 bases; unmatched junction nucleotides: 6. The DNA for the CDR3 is TGTGCCAGCAGCATGGGACAGGTTAACTCCTACGAGCAGTACTTC. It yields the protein CASSMGQVNSYEQYF.

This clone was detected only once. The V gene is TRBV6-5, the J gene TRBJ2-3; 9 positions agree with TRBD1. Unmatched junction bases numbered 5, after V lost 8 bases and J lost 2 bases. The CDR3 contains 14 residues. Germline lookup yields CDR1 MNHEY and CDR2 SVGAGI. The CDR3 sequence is CASGDRVDTDTQYF. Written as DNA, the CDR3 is TGTGCCAGCGGGGACAGGGTAGACACAGATACGCAGTATTTT.

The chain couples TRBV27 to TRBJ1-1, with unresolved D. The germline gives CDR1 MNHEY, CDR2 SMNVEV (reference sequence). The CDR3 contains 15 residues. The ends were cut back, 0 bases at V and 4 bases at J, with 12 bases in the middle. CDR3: CASSLSATMVTEAFF. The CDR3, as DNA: TGTGCCAGCAGTTTATCGGCGACAATGGTCACTGAAGCTTTCTTT.

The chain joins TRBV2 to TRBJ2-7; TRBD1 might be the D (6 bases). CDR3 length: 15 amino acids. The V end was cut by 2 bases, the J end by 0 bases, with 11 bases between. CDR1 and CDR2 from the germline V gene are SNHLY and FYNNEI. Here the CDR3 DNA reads TGTGCCAGCAGTGAATCGAGGGACATCTCCTACGAGCAGTACTTC. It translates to CASSESRDISYEQYF.

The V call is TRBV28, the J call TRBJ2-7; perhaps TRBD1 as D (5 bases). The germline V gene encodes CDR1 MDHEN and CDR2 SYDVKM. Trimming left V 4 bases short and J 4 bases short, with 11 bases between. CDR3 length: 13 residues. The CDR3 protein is CASSYNRWYEQYF. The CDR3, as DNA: TGTGCCAGCAGTTATAACAGGTGGTACGAGCAGTACTTC.

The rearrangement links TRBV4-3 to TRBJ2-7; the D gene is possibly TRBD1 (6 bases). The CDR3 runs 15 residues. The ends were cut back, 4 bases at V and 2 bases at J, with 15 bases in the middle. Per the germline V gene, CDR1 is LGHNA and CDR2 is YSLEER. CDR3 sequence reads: CASSLNRALTYEQYF. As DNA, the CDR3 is TGCGCCAGCAGCCTTAACAGGGCACTTACCTACGAGCAGTACTTC.

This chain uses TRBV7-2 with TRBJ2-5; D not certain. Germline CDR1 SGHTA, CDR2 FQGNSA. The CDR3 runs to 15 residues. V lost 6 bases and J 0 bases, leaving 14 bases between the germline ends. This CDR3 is CASSQMAGNQETQYF. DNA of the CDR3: TGTGCCAGCAGTCAGATGGCAGGAAACCAAGAGACCCAGTACTTC.

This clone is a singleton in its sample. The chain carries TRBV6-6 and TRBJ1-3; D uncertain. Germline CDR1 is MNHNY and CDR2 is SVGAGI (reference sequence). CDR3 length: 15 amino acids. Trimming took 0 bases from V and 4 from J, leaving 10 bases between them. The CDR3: CASSYSMAQGNTIYF. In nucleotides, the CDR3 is TGTGCCAGCAGTTACTCGATGGCCCAGGGAAACACCATATATTTT.

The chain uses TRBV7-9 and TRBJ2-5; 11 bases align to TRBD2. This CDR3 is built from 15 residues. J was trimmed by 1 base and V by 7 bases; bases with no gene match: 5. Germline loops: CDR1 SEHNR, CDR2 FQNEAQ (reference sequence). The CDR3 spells CASKTGTSGQETQYF. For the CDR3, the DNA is TGTGCCAGCAAGACCGGGACTAGCGGCCAAGAGACCCAGTACTTC.

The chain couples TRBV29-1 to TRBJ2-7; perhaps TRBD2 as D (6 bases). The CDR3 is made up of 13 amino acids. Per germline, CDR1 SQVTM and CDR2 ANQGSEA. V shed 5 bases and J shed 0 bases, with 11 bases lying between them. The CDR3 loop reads CSVLFGSSYEQYF. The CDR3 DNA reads TGCAGCGTTCTTTTCGGGAGCTCCTACGAGCAGTACTTC.

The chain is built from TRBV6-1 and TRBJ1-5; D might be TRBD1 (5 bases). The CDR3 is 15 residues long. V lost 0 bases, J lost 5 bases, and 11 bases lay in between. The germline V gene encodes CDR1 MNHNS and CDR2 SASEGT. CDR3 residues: CASSEAGQGHQPQHF. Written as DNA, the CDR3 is TGTGCCAGCAGTGAAGCGGGGCAGGGCCATCAGCCCCAGCATTTT.

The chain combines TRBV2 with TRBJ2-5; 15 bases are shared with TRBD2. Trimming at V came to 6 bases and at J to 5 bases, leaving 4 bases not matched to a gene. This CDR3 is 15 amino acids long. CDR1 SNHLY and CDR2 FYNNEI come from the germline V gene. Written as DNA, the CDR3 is TGTGCCAGCAGGGGACTAGCGGGGGGATGGGAGACCCAGTACTTC. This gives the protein CASRGLAGGWETQYF.